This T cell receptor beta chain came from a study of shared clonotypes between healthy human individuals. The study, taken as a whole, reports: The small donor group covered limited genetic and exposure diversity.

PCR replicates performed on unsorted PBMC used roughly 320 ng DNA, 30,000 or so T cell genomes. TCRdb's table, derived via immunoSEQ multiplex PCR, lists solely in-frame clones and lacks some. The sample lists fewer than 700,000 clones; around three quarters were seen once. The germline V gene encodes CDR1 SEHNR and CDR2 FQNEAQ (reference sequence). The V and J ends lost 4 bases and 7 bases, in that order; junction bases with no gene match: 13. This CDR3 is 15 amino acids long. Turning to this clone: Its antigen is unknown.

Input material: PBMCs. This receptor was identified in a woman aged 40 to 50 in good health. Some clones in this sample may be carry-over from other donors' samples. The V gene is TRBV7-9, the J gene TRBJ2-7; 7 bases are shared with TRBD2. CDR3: CASSSDGTMVGEQYF. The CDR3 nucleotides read TGTGCCAGCAGCTCCGACGGGACTATGGTAGGAGAGCAGTACTTC.